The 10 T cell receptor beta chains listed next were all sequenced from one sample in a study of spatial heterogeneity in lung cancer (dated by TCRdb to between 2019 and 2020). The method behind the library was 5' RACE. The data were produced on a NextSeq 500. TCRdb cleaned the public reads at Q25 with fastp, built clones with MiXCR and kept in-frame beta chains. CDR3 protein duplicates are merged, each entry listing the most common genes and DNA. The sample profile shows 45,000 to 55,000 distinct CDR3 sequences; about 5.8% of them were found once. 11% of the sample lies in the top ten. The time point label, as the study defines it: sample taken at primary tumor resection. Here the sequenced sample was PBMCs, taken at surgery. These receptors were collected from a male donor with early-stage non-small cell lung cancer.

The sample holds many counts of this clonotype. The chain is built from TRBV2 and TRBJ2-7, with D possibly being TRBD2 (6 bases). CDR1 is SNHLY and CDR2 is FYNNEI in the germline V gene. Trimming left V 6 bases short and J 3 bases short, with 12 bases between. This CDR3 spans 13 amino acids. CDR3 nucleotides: TGTGCCAGCAGAGTGGGACTCATCTACGAGCAGTACTTC. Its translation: CASRVGLIYEQYF.

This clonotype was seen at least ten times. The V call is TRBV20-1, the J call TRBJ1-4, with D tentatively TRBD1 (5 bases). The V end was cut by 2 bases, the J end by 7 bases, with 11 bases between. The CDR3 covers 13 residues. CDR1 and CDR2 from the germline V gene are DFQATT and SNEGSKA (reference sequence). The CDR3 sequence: CSARFQGTEKLFF. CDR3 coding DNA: TGCAGTGCTAGATTCCAGGGTACTGAAAAACTGTTTTTT.

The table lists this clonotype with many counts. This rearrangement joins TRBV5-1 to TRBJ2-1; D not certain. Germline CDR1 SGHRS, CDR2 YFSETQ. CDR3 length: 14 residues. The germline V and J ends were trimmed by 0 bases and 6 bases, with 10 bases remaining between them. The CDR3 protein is CASSLAPRSNEQFF. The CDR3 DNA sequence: TGCGCCAGCAGCTTGGCCCCTAGATCCAATGAGCAGTTCTTC.

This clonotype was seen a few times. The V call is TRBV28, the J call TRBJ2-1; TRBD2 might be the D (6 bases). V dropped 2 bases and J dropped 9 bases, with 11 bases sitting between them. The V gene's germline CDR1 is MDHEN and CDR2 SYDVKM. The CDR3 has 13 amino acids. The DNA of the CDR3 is TGTGCCAGCAGTTTAGGAGGGGATAGTGAGCAGTTCTTC. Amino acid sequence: CASSLGGDSEQFF.

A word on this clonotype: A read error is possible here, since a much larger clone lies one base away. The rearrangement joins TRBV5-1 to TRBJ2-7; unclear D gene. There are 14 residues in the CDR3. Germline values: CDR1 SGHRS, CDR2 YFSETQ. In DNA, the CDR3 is TGCGCCAGCAGCCCGGACCCTGCTACCTACGAGCTGTACTTC. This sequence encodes CASSPDPATYELYF.

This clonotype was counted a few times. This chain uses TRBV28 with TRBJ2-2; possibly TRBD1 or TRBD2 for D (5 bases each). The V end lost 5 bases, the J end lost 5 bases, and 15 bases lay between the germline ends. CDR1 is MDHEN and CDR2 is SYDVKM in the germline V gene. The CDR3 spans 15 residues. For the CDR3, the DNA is TGTGCCAGCAGTGAGGGACGAAGGGATACCGGGGAGCTGTTTTTT. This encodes CASSEGRRDTGELFF.

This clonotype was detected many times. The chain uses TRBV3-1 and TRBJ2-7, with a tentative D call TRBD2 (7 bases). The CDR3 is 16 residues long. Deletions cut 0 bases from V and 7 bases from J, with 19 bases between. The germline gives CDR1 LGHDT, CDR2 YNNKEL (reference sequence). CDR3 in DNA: TGTGCCAGCAGCCAAGATGTAGCCTTCGGGGGGCGGGAGCAGTACTTC. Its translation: CASSQDVAFGGREQYF.

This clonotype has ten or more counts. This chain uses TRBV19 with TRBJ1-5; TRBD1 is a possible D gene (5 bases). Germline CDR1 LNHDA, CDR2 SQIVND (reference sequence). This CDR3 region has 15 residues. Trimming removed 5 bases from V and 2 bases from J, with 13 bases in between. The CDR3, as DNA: TGTGCCAGTAGTGTGAGCAGGGTGGGCAATCAGCCCCAGCATTTT. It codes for CASSVSRVGNQPQHF.

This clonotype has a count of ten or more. The CDR3 nucleotides read TGTGCCAGCAGTTTCGGCAACACTGAAGCTTTCTTT. Amino acids: CASSFGNTEAFF. The J gene is TRBJ1-1, the V gene TRBV27, with D hard to call. This CDR3 is 12 amino acids long. Per the germline V gene, CDR1 is MNHEY and CDR2 is SMNVEV (reference sequence). V shed 3 bases and J shed 2 bases, with 4 bases lying between them.

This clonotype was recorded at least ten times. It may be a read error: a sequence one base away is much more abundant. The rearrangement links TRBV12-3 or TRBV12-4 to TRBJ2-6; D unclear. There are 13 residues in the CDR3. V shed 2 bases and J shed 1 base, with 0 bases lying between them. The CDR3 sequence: CASSLSGANVLTF. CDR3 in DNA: TGTGCCAGCAGTTTATCTGGGGCCAACGTCCTGACTTTC.